This T cell receptor beta chain was recorded in a study of blood T cell repertoires in COVID-19. Study context: Italy, Spain and the United States were the sources of the convalescent and acute COVID-19 samples. From T cells, B-cell-depleted T cells, or PBMCs came the material, which was cDNA or gDNA.

Authors' analysis steps: How many nucleated cells were present was estimated from reference gene primer amplification. TCRdb's copy holds only in-frame clones and misses some; the assay was immunoSEQ multiplex PCR. The DNA was the basis for D and trimming; V, J and clone size are from that table. Here the sample spans around 180,000 clones, roughly 70% being singletons. This clone has only one observation. V gave up 3 bases and J gave up 7 bases; unmatched junction bases: 7. Germline V gene sequence: CDR1 SGDLS, CDR2 YYNGEE. The CDR3 totals 15 residues. V gene TRBV9 combines with J gene TRBJ2-1; 10 positions agree with TRBD2. The sample taken for sequencing was peripheral blood. This receptor was identified in a woman of 80 years or more with acute or convalescent COVID-19. This CDR3 is CASSASGSVFNEQFF. The CDR3 nucleotides are TGTGCCAGCAGCGCTAGCGGGAGTGTCTTTAATGAGCAGTTCTTC.